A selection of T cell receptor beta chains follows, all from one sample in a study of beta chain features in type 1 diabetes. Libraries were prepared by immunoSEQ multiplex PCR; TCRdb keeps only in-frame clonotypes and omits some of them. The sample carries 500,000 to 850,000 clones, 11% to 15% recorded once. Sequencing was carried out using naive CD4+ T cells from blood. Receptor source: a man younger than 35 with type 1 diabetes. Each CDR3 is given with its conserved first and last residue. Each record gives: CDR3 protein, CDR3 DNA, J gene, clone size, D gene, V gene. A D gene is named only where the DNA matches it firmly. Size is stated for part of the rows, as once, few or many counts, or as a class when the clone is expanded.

CDR3: CASSPRPPGAYNEQFF
DNA: TGCGCCAGCAGCCCACGCCCCCCGGGGGCTTACAATGAGCAGTTCTTC
J: TRBJ2-1
size: .
D: .
V: TRBV4-1

CDR3: CASRTSGGETQYF
DNA: TGCGCCAGCAGAACTAGCGGGGGTGAGACCCAGTACTTC
J: TRBJ2-5
size: .
D: TRBD2
V: TRBV10-2

CDR3: CASSDSPAGWNTGELFF
DNA: TGTGCCAGCAGTGATTCCCCCGCAGGGTGGAACACCGGGGAGCTGTTTTTT
J: TRBJ2-2
size: few
D: .
V: TRBV25-1

CDR3: CASSRDPDYRGYF
DNA: TGTGCCAGCAGCCGAGACCCCGACTACCGGGGGTACTTC
J: TRBJ2-7
size: few
D: .
V: TRBV7-2

CDR3: CACSPSGTGADEQYF
DNA: TGTGCCTGTAGTCCCTCCGGGACAGGGGCTGACGAGCAGTACTTC
J: TRBJ2-7
size: few
D: TRBD1
V: TRBV30

CDR3: CASSATSGSYEQYF
DNA: TGTGCCAGCAGCGCGACTAGCGGGAGCTACGAGCAGTACTTC
J: TRBJ2-7
size: few
D: TRBD2
V: TRBV9

CDR3: CASREGNNQPQHF
DNA: TGTGCCAGCAGAGAGGGGAACAATCAGCCCCAGCATTTT
J: TRBJ1-5
size: .
D: .
V: TRBV2

CDR3: CSVEYHARQETQYF
DNA: TGCAGCGTTGAATATCACGCAAGGCAAGAGACCCAGTACTTC
J: TRBJ2-5
size: few
D: .
V: TRBV29-1

CDR3: CASSQYTGAYEQYF
DNA: TGTGCCAGCAGCCAATACACAGGGGCCTACGAGCAGTACTTC
J: TRBJ2-7
size: .
D: TRBD1
V: TRBV6-5

CDR3: CASSPNRGYTF
DNA: TGTGCCAGCAGCCCAAACCGTGGCTACACCTTC
J: TRBJ1-2
size: few
D: .
V: TRBV5-6

CDR3: CASSPMEGLASHEQYF
DNA: TGTGCCAGCTCACCGATGGAAGGACTAGCAAGCCACGAGCAGTACTTC
J: TRBJ2-7
size: .
D: TRBD2
V: TRBV18

CDR3: CSVDGFTDTQYF
DNA: TGCAGCGTAGATGGCTTTACAGATACGCAGTATTTT
J: TRBJ2-3
size: few
D: .
V: TRBV29-1

CDR3: CSVTRSGNTEAFF
DNA: TGCAGCGTGACTAGAAGTGGGAACACTGAAGCTTTCTTT
J: TRBJ1-1
size: .
D: .
V: TRBV29-1

CDR3: CASSLLDRGGQFF
DNA: TGTGCCAGCAGCCTTCTTGACAGGGGCGGCCAGTTCTTC
J: TRBJ2-1
size: few
D: TRBD1
V: TRBV7-2

CDR3: CAIKIAGGFTDTQYF
DNA: TGTGCCATCAAGATAGCGGGGGGATTCACAGATACGCAGTATTTT
J: TRBJ2-3
size: few
D: TRBD2
V: TRBV10-3

CDR3: CASAGQGQSSYNSPLHF
DNA: TGTGCCAGCGCGGGACAGGGACAGAGCTCCTATAATTCACCCCTCCACTTT
J: TRBJ1-6
size: .
D: TRBD1
V: TRBV25-1

CDR3: CASSTGRSRGTF
DNA: TGTGCCAGCAGCACGGGAAGGAGTCGGGGCACCTTC
J: TRBJ1-2
size: .
D: .
V: TRBV7-9

CDR3: CAWGVGQVSYEQYF
DNA: TGTGCCTGGGGGGTCGGACAGGTTTCCTACGAGCAGTACTTC
J: TRBJ2-7
size: few
D: TRBD1
V: TRBV30

CDR3: CASSFDLADTQYF
DNA: TGCGCCAGCAGCTTCGACCTGGCAGATACGCAGTATTTT
J: TRBJ2-3
size: .
D: .
V: TRBV5-1

CDR3: CATSRGGQGNGYTF
DNA: TGTGCCACCAGCAGAGGGGGACAGGGGAATGGCTACACCTTC
J: TRBJ1-2
size: .
D: TRBD1
V: TRBV15

CDR3: CASSYGRGETQYF
DNA: TGTGCCAGCAGTTACGGACGGGGAGAGACCCAGTACTTC
J: TRBJ2-5
size: few
D: .
V: TRBV6-5

CDR3: CASGGGPRSGANVLTF
DNA: TGTGCCTCGGGTGGGGGACCCAGATCTGGGGCCAACGTCCTGACTTTC
J: TRBJ2-6
size: few
D: .
V: TRBV30

CDR3: CASSLGVEPETQYF
DNA: TGTGCCAGCAGCTTAGGGGTGGAACCAGAGACCCAGTACTTC
J: TRBJ2-5
size: .
D: .
V: TRBV7-6

CDR3: CASGLLAAPDTQYF
DNA: TGCGCCAGCGGCCTACTAGCGGCCCCAGATACGCAGTATTTT
J: TRBJ2-3
size: .
D: TRBD2
V: TRBV5-1

CDR3: CASSQDRGRSGGGRLFF
DNA: TGCGCCAGCAGCCAAGATAGGGGACGCAGTGGTGGGGGACGGCTGTTTTTT
J: TRBJ1-4
size: .
D: .
V: TRBV4-3

CDR3: CASSVGGPNQPQHF
DNA: TGTGCCAGCAGCGTAGGAGGGCCGAATCAGCCCCAGCATTTT
J: TRBJ1-5
size: few
D: .
V: TRBV25-1

CDR3: CASSQEEAFGGYTF
DNA: TGCGCCAGCAGCCAAGAAGAGGCATTCGGCGGCTACACCTTC
J: TRBJ1-2
size: few
D: .
V: TRBV4-1

CDR3: CASSFRGRLGTGELFF
DNA: TGTGCCAGTAGCTTCAGGGGGCGGCTAGGCACCGGGGAGCTGTTTTTT
J: TRBJ2-2
size: few
D: TRBD1
V: TRBV19

CDR3: CASSQDWQPHSTFSGANVLTF
DNA: TGTGCCAGCAGCCAAGATTGGCAACCCCACAGTACGTTCTCTGGGGCCAACGTCCTGACTTTC
J: TRBJ2-6
size: .
D: .
V: TRBV14

CDR3: CASSYDEGFTGNTIYF
DNA: TGTGCCAGCAGTTACGACGAGGGTTTCACTGGAAACACCATATATTTT
J: TRBJ1-3
size: .
D: .
V: TRBV6-5

CDR3: CAISDRQASYEQYF
DNA: TGTGCCATCAGTGATCGACAGGCGAGCTACGAGCAGTACTTC
J: TRBJ2-7
size: few
D: .
V: TRBV10-3

CDR3: CASSFGELFF
DNA: TGTGCCAGCAGTTTTGGGGAGCTGTTTTTT
J: TRBJ2-2
size: .
D: .
V: TRBV27

CDR3: CASSIISSSYNEQFF
DNA: TGTGCCAGTAGTATAATAAGTAGCTCCTACAATGAGCAGTTCTTC
J: TRBJ2-1
size: few
D: .
V: TRBV19

CDR3: CASSEYQGAGYQETQYF
DNA: TGTGCCAGCAGTGAATATCAGGGGGCAGGGTACCAAGAGACCCAGTACTTC
J: TRBJ2-5
size: .
D: TRBD1
V: TRBV25-1

CDR3: CASSSRLAGPDTQYF
DNA: TGTGCCAGCAGTTCCCGGCTAGCGGGACCAGATACGCAGTATTTT
J: TRBJ2-3
size: .
D: TRBD2
V: TRBV5-4

CDR3: CASSDGTAGDYEQYF
DNA: TGCGCCAGCAGCGATGGAACAGCAGGAGACTACGAGCAGTACTTC
J: TRBJ2-7
size: .
D: .
V: TRBV5-1

CDR3: CACGTSPRSYNEQFF
DNA: TGTGCCTGTGGGACTTCTCCCCGCTCCTACAATGAGCAGTTCTTC
J: TRBJ2-1
size: .
D: .
V: TRBV30

CDR3: CASSARDTEAFF
DNA: TGTGCCAGCAGTGCTCGGGACACTGAAGCTTTCTTT
J: TRBJ1-1
size: .
D: .
V: TRBV2

CDR3: CASSLGSPGEQYF
DNA: TGCGCCAGCAGCTTGGGCAGTCCTGGAGAGCAGTACTTC
J: TRBJ2-7
size: .
D: .
V: TRBV5-1

CDR3: CASSHGTNTGELFF
DNA: TGCGCCAGCAGTCACGGGACAAACACCGGGGAGCTGTTTTTT
J: TRBJ2-2
size: .
D: .
V: TRBV5-1

CDR3: CASRSTANTGELFF
DNA: TGTGCCAGCAGGTCCACAGCTAACACCGGGGAGCTGTTTTTT
J: TRBJ2-2
size: .
D: .
V: TRBV2

CDR3: CASSPWTGGNTGELFF
DNA: TGTGCCAGCAGTCCCTGGACAGGGGGGAACACCGGGGAGCTGTTTTTT
J: TRBJ2-2
size: few
D: TRBD1
V: TRBV28

CDR3: CASSFLLSTDTQYF
DNA: TGTGCCAGCAGCTTCCTTCTCAGCACAGATACGCAGTATTTT
J: TRBJ2-3
size: few
D: .
V: TRBV7-2

CDR3: CSAGRGPSNEQFF
DNA: TGCAGCGCTGGTAGGGGGCCTAGTAATGAGCAGTTCTTC
J: TRBJ2-1
size: .
D: TRBD1
V: TRBV29-1

CDR3: CASSLSANTEAFF
DNA: TGTGCCAGCAGCTTGTCAGCGAACACTGAAGCTTTCTTT
J: TRBJ1-1
size: .
D: .
V: TRBV5-6

CDR3: CASSLGQTYNEQFF
DNA: TGCGCCAGCAGCTTGGGGCAGACCTACAATGAGCAGTTCTTC
J: TRBJ2-1
size: .
D: .
V: TRBV5-1